What follows are 26 T cell receptor beta chains derived from one specimen sequenced in a study of blood T cell repertoires in COVID-19. Measured with immunoSEQ multiplex PCR; TCRdb has only the in-frame clones, and not every one. The table records approximately 300,000 clones, 75% to 95% of them present only once. Material for sequencing was peripheral blood. These receptors came from a woman aged 30 to 39 with COVID-19, enrolled during active disease.

In the case of this clone: The same CDR3 can be traced to other DNA sequences in this sample. The chain links TRBV30 to TRBJ2-7; D might be TRBD2 (5 bases). Per germline, CDR1 GTSNPN and CDR2 SVGIG (reference sequence). V lost 0 bases to trimming and J lost 2 bases, with 5 bases between them. This CDR3 spans 12 amino acids. In DNA, the CDR3 is TGTGCCTGGAGTGTAGCGGCCTACGAGCAGTACTTC. This sequence encodes CAWSVAAYEQYF.

The chain links TRBV9 to TRBJ2-2; D possibly corresponds to TRBD1 (6 bases). The germline V gene encodes CDR1 SGDLS and CDR2 YYNGEE. CDR3 length: 16 amino acids. V shed 0 bases and J shed 0 bases, with 9 bases lying between them. Written as DNA, the CDR3 is TGTGCCAGCAGCGTAGATGGACAGCCGAACACCGGGGAGCTGTTTTTT. This encodes CASSVDGQPNTGELFF.

The genes are TRBV4-1 and TRBJ2-6; a weak D match, TRBD2 (5 bases). This CDR3 is 14 amino acids long. Looked up from germline, CDR1 is MGHRA and CDR2 is YSYEKL. The V end was cut by 1 base, the J end by 8 bases, with 9 bases between. CDR3 residues: CASSQVRGTNVLTF. For the CDR3, the DNA is TGCGCCAGCAGCCAAGTAAGAGGGACCAACGTCCTGACTTTC.

This chain uses TRBV20-1 with TRBJ1-2; D perhaps matches TRBD1 (5 bases). The V end was cut by 3 bases, the J end by 6 bases, with 5 bases between. Per the germline V gene, CDR1 is DFQATT and CDR2 is SNEGSKA (reference sequence). CDR3 length: 10 residues. The CDR3 sequence is CSASRDGYTF. Written as DNA, the CDR3 is TGCAGTGCTAGCAGGGATGGCTACACCTTC.

The J gene is TRBJ1-1, the V gene TRBV29-1; a weak D match, TRBD1 (5 bases). Germline-derived CDR1 and CDR2 are SQVTM and ANQGSEA. V lost 1 base and J 1 base, leaving 13 bases between the germline ends. The CDR3 contains 15 residues. CDR3 in DNA: TGCAGCGTTGAAGGCGCGACAGTGTCGAACACTGAAGCTTTCTTT. This sequence encodes CSVEGATVSNTEAFF.

The V call is TRBV18, the J call TRBJ2-3, with 7 bases fitting TRBD2. This CDR3 region has 15 residues. Unmatched junction bases numbered 5, after V lost 5 bases and J lost 0 bases. Germline assignment: CDR1 KGHSH and CDR2 LQKENI. The CDR3, as DNA: TGTGCCAGCTCATTGAGCGGGACTAGCACAGATACGCAGTATTTT. Its protein product is CASSLSGTSTDTQYF.

The gene calls are TRBV30 and TRBJ2-3; a possible D gene is TRBD2 (5 bases). The ends were cut back, 4 bases at V and 2 bases at J, with 19 bases in the middle. The CDR3 length is 16 residues. Germline values: CDR1 GTSNPN, CDR2 SVGIG (reference sequence). The DNA for the CDR3 is TGTGCCTGGACCAACACGGAGGAGTTCCTCACAGATACGCAGTATTTT. Residues: CAWTNTEEFLTDTQYF.

V and J are TRBV5-1 and TRBJ2-6, with TRBD2 matching over 14 bases. Trimming at V came to 2 bases and at J to 4 bases, leaving 8 bases not matched to a gene. CDR3 length equals 19 residues. Looked up from germline, CDR1 is SGHRS and CDR2 is YFSETQ. In DNA form, the CDR3 reads TGCGCCAGCAGCTTAATAGGACTAGCGGGAGGCCTGGGGGCCAACGTCCTGACTTTC. Its translation is CASSLIGLAGGLGANVLTF.

This clone was seen a single time. The J gene is TRBJ2-7, the V gene TRBV6-5; D uncertain. The CDR3 totals 11 residues. Germline V gene sequence: CDR1 MNHEY, CDR2 SVGAGI. Trimming took 6 bases from V and 5 from J, leaving 8 bases between them. The CDR3 DNA follows: TGTGCCAGCAGACGACTCGACGAGCAGTACTTC. Translation gives CASRRLDEQYF.

The V gene is TRBV4-1, the J gene TRBJ1-5, with 8 bases matching TRBD1. This CDR3 is 17 amino acids long. The germline gives CDR1 MGHRA, CDR2 YSYEKL. Trimming took 4 bases from V and 4 from J; bases not matched to a gene: 12. The CDR3 nucleotides read TGCGCCAGCAGCCGGGGATTCGGACAGGGTGAGAATCAGCCCCAGCATTTT. Its protein product is CASSRGFGQGENQPQHF.

This rearrangement joins TRBV3-1 (or the pseudogene TRBV3-2) to TRBJ2-5; 8 positions agree with TRBD1. Germline V gene lookup returns CDR1 LGHDT and CDR2 YNNKEL (reference sequence). The CDR3 runs to 14 residues. Trimming removed 2 bases from V and 5 bases from J; junction bases left unmatched: 4. In nucleotides, the CDR3 is TGTGCCAGCAGCCAACAGGGGGCAAGTGAGACCCAGTACTTC. Protein product: CASSQQGASETQYF.

The CDR3 here is CASSDAAGGNTIYF. The CDR3 DNA follows: TGCGCCAGCAGCGACGCTGCGGGGGGAAACACCATATATTTT. V usage is TRBV5-1 and J usage is TRBJ1-3; no firm D call. This CDR3 region has 14 residues. Germline values: CDR1 SGHRS, CDR2 YFSETQ. Trimming pared 4 bases from V and 4 bases from J, leaving 12 bases between. Drawing the rest from reference TRBV5-1 and TRBJ1-3, the complete variable domain is KAGVTQTPRYLIKTRGQQVTLSCSPISGHRSVSWYQQTPGQGLQFLFEYFSETQRNKGNFPGRFSGRQFSNSRSEMNVSTLELGDSALYLCASSDAAGGNTIYFGEGSWLTVV.

This clone was picked up one time. The rearrangement uses TRBV12-3 or TRBV12-4 and TRBJ1-1; no clear D gene. V shed 6 bases and J shed 0 bases, with 5 bases lying between them. The CDR3 contains 12 residues. Here the CDR3 DNA reads TGTGCCAGCAGGCAGATGAACACTGAAGCTTTCTTT. It specifies CASRQMNTEAFF.

The chain has TRBV12-3 or TRBV12-4 and TRBJ2-7; tentative D call: TRBD1 (5 bases). Trimming pared 7 bases from V and 3 bases from J, leaving 13 bases between. The CDR3 is 13 residues long. The DNA for the CDR3 is TGTGCCAGCAAACTGACAGAGCTCTACGAGCAGTACTTC. This encodes CASKLTELYEQYF.

This clone has only one observation. The chain carries TRBV19 and TRBJ2-7, with D perhaps matching TRBD1 (5 bases). Germline values: CDR1 LNHDA, CDR2 SQIVND (reference sequence). The length of the CDR3 is 13 residues. The V gene lost 4 bases and the J gene lost 3 bases, with 10 bases spanning the gap. The CDR3 nucleotides are TGTGCCAGTAGTACGACCCAGGGCTACGAGCAGTACTTC. Protein product: CASSTTQGYEQYF.

V and J are TRBV24-1 and TRBJ2-3, with TRBD1 as a possible D gene (6 bases). The CDR3 totals 16 residues. V lost 4 bases and J lost 2, with 15 bases in between. CDR1 is KGHDR, CDR2 SFDVKD, per germline. CDR3 in DNA: TGTGCCACCAGTGACCGGACAGTCTTTGTCACAGATACGCAGTATTTT. Protein product: CATSDRTVFVTDTQYF.

The chain links TRBV19 to TRBJ2-2, with D maybe TRBD2 (5 bases). Trimming left V 4 bases short and J 6 bases short, with 24 bases between. CDR1 and CDR2 (germline): LNHDA, SQIVND (reference sequence). The CDR3 runs to 18 residues. In nucleotides, the CDR3 is TGTGCCAGTAGTAGGTTGGGGATAGAGGAGGTGCTGTCCGGGGAGCTGTTTTTT. This gives the protein CASSRLGIEEVLSGELFF.

V usage is TRBV30 and J usage is TRBJ2-5; 7 bases align to TRBD2. The CDR3 has 14 residues. Germline CDR1 reads GTSNPN; CDR2 reads SVGIG (reference sequence). Trimming cost V 3 bases and J 4 bases; bases outside gene matches: 8. This chain's CDR3 is CAWSPGLVAETQYF. The CDR3 DNA is TGTGCCTGGAGCCCTGGACTAGTTGCAGAGACCCAGTACTTC.

V usage is TRBV5-6 and J usage is TRBJ1-5, with unresolved D. There are 16 residues in the CDR3. V shed 4 bases and J shed 0 bases, with 14 bases lying between them. Germline CDR1 and CDR2: SGHDT and YYEEEE. The CDR3 loop reads CASSRSSAYSNQPQHF. Here the CDR3 DNA reads TGTGCCAGCAGCCGATCCAGTGCTTATAGCAATCAGCCCCAGCATTTT.

The chain has TRBV11-2 and TRBJ1-5; D is possibly TRBD1 (5 bases). The CDR3 is 15 amino acids. Germline CDR1 reads SGHAT; CDR2 reads FQNNGV. The V gene lost 1 base and the J gene lost 5 bases, with 12 bases spanning the gap. The DNA of the CDR3 is TGTGCCAGCAGCTTAGGGGGGGTTACGGATCAGCCCCAGCATTTT. It encodes CASSLGGVTDQPQHF.

This rearrangement joins TRBV30 to TRBJ2-5, with TRBD2 matching over 10 bases. The CDR3 runs 17 residues. Germline V gene lookup returns CDR1 GTSNPN and CDR2 SVGIG (reference sequence). V shed 4 bases, J shed 5 bases, and the junction held 16 bases outside the gene matches. CDR3 sequence (DNA): TGTGCCTGGACCCCACCTCCTTCTAGCGGGAGCAGTGAGACCCAGTACTTC. Protein: CAWTPPPSSGSSETQYF. The complete variable domain, with remaining parts taken from reference TRBV30 and TRBJ2-5, reads SQTIHQWPATLVQPVGSPLSLECTVEGTSNPNLYWYRQAAGRGLQLLFYSVGIGQISSEVPQNLSASRPQDRQFILSSKKLLLSDSGFYLCAWTPPPSSGSSETQYFGPGTRLLVL.

The V gene is TRBV28, the J gene TRBJ1-3, with 7 bases that match TRBD1. The CDR3 extends over 16 amino acids. V lost 5 bases to trimming and J lost 3 bases; unmatched junction nucleotides: 10. CDR1 is MDHEN, CDR2 SYDVKM, per germline. This CDR3 is CASSTHSTGLGNTIYF. CDR3 DNA: TGTGCCAGCAGTACCCATTCGACAGGGCTTGGAAACACCATATATTTT.

This chain joins TRBV7-2 and TRBJ1-6; D not resolved. Germline CDR1 and CDR2: SGHTA and FQGNSA. The CDR3 covers 14 residues. With 4 bases removed from V and 4 bases from J, the gap between germline ends came to 8 bases. CDR3 in amino acids: CASSSGPYNSPLHF. CDR3 sequence (DNA): TGTGCCAGCAGCTCGGGTCCTTATAATTCACCCCTCCACTTT.

The chain uses TRBV19 and TRBJ2-3; no clear D gene. CDR1 is LNHDA, CDR2 SQIVND, per germline (reference sequence). The CDR3 length is 15 residues. The V end was cut by 1 base, the J end by 2 bases, with 10 bases between. The CDR3 loop is CASSIAATDTDTQYF. DNA for the CDR3: TGTGCCAGTAGTATAGCTGCGACTGACACAGATACGCAGTATTTT. The complete variable domain, with remaining parts taken from reference TRBV19 and TRBJ2-3, reads DGGITQSPKYLFRKEGQNVTLSCEQNLNHDAMYWYRQDPGQGLRLIYYSQIVNDFQKGDIAEGYSVSREKKESFPLTVTSAQKNPTAFYLCASSIAATDTDTQYFGPGTRLTVL.

The rearrangement links TRBV28 to TRBJ1-5; a weak D match, TRBD1 (6 bases). Germline assignment: CDR1 MDHEN and CDR2 SYDVKM. The V and J ends lost 6 bases and 4 bases respectively, with 16 bases between them. This CDR3 comprises 15 residues. The CDR3 here is CASRPRGEGNQPQHF. In DNA, the CDR3 is TGTGCCAGCAGACCCAGGGGAGAGGGAAATCAGCCCCAGCATTTT.

The chain combines TRBV5-1 with TRBJ2-1; 9 nucleotides agree with TRBD2. The junction had 6 bases not matched to a gene; V was cut back by 4 bases and J by 4 bases. CDR3 length equals 15 residues. In germline, CDR1 is SGHRS, CDR2 YFSETQ. The CDR3 region has the DNA TGCGCCAGCAGCGACGGGACTAGCAGGTACAATGAGCAGTTCTTC. Protein sequence: CASSDGTSRYNEQFF.